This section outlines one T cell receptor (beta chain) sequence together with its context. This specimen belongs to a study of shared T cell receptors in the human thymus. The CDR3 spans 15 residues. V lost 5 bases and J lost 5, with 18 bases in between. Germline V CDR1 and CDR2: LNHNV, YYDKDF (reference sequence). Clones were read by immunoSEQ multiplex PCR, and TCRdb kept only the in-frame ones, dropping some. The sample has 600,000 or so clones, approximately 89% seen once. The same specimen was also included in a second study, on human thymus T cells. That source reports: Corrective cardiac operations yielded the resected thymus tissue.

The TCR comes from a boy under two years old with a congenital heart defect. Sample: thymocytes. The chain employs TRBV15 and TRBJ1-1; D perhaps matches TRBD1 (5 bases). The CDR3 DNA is TGTGCCACCAGCTCAGATGGGGGGGAAGGGACTGAAGCTTTCTTT. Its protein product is CATSSDGGEGTEAFF.